This entry lists 10 T cell receptor beta chains sequenced from one sample in a study of blood T cells in healthy people across ages. Alongside a J-beta primer mix, a sample-barcoded 5' primer served in a second PCR lasting roughly 7 to 11 cycles. Using its own MiXCR run on the 5' RACE reads, TCRdb lists one record per CDR3 protein. The table has around 500,000 distinct CDR3 sequences, about 45% seen once; the top ten hold around 23%. The sequenced sample was blood. The receptor set was obtained from a man at least 80 years old in good health.

This clonotype was recorded once. A much bigger clone sits one base away, suggesting this may be a read error. The rearrangement uses TRBV6-2 or TRBV6-3 and TRBJ2-7, with D possibly matching TRBD2 (5 bases). Trimming left V 8 bases short and J 0 bases short, with 14 bases between. There are 14 residues in the CDR3. Germline-derived CDR1 and CDR2 are MNHEY and SVGEGT. The CDR3 protein is CASQSPGNSYEQYF. For the CDR3, the DNA is TGTGCCAGCCAAAGTCCCGGGAACTCCTACGAGCAGTACTTC.

This clonotype was seen at least ten times. This chain connects TRBV6-6 to TRBJ1-1; 8 bases match TRBD1. V was pared by 6 bases and J by 6 bases, with 15 bases of the junction left unmatched. Germline V gene data show CDR1 as MNHNY and CDR2 as SVGAGI (reference sequence). The CDR3 has 16 amino acids. This CDR3 reads CASSLGQGRINAEAFF. The CDR3 bases are TGTGCCAGCAGCCTAGGACAGGGTCGCATCAACGCTGAAGCTTTCTTT.

Worth noting for this clonotype: This may arise from a read error, as a much more abundant clone is one base away. V is TRBV6-1 and J is TRBJ2-3, with 12 bases lining up with TRBD2. Per germline, CDR1 MNHNS and CDR2 SASEGT. This CDR3 has 18 amino acids. Trimming took 6 bases from V and 4 from J; bases not matched to a gene: 14. DNA of the CDR3: TGTGCCAGCAGCCTCCGGGCTAGCGGGAGGGCCTATGCAGATACGCAGTATTTT. The encoded protein is CASSLRASGRAYADTQYF.

There are a few counts of this clonotype. V and J are TRBV5-1 and TRBJ2-5, with 11 bases fitting TRBD2. The CDR3 sequence is 17 residues long. V was clipped by 4 bases and J by 4 bases; unmatched bases: 12. Germline loops: CDR1 SGHRS, CDR2 YFSETQ. In DNA form, the CDR3 reads TGCGCCAGCAGCCAGGGGACTAGCGGTAAATCAGTAGAGACCCAGTACTTC. Translated: CASSQGTSGKSVETQYF.

This clonotype has only a few counts. The J gene is TRBJ2-1, the V gene TRBV7-8, with 7 bases fitting TRBD1. After removal of 5 bases from V and 8 bases from J, the junction contained 9 bases not matched to a gene. In germline, CDR1 is SGHVS, CDR2 FQNEAQ. There are 14 residues in the CDR3. The CDR3 loop is CASSETGSGYEQFF. As DNA, the CDR3 is TGTGCCAGCAGCGAGACAGGGTCTGGGTATGAGCAGTTCTTC.

The chain employs TRBV12-3 or TRBV12-4 and TRBJ1-5; D is unclear. The CDR3 length is 15 residues. Trimming pared 0 bases from V and 4 bases from J, leaving 10 bases between. In nucleotides, the CDR3 is TGTGCCAGCAGTTTAGCGGGAGTCGATAATCAGCCCCAGCATTTT. Translation: CASSLAGVDNQPQHF.

The chain has TRBV20-1 and TRBJ2-4; the match to TRBD1 covers 9 bases. The DNA end is more similar to TRBJ2-7, so the J call may be wrong. The CDR3 is 11 residues long. In germline, CDR1 is DFQATT, CDR2 SNEGSKA (reference sequence). The CDR3 region is CSVDRGCEQYF. The DNA of the CDR3 is TGCAGTGTTGACAGGGGGTGCGAGCAGTACTTC.

The V gene is TRBV5-5, the J gene TRBJ2-1; D is unclear. Looked up from germline, CDR1 is SGHKS and CDR2 is YYEKEE (reference sequence). The CDR3 runs to 14 residues. Trimming cost V 4 bases and J 13 bases, with 21 bases left between them. The CDR3 sequence: CASSQTTHQETQFF. CDR3 DNA sequence: TGTGCCAGCAGCCAGACCACCCATCAAGAGACCCAGTTCTTC. Drawing the rest from reference TRBV5-5 and TRBJ2-1, the complete variable domain is DAGVTQSPTHLIKTRGQQVTLRCSPISGHKSVSWYQQVLGQGPQFIFQYYEKEERGRGNFPDRFSARQFPNYSSELNVNALLLGDSALYLCASSQTTHQETQFFGPGTRLTVL.

The V gene is TRBV20-1, the J gene TRBJ2-3, with 8 nucleotides matching TRBD2. The CDR3 is made up of 15 amino acids. Unmatched junction bases numbered 9, after V lost 6 bases and J lost 1 base. Germline V gene data show CDR1 as DFQATT and CDR2 as SNEGSKA (reference sequence). DNA for the CDR3: TGCAGTGCCCTTCGGGGGGGAGGTGGCACAGATACGCAGTATTTT. Its protein product is CSALRGGGGTDTQYF.

V gene TRBV20-1 combines with J gene TRBJ1-5; TRBD1 is a possible D gene (6 bases). CDR3 length equals 13 residues. CDR1 and CDR2 (germline): DFQATT, SNEGSKA (reference sequence). The V and J ends lost 3 bases and 4 bases respectively, with 10 bases between them. The CDR3: CSARRDTNQPQHF. CDR3 nucleotides: TGCAGTGCTAGGAGGGACACAAATCAGCCCCAGCATTTT.